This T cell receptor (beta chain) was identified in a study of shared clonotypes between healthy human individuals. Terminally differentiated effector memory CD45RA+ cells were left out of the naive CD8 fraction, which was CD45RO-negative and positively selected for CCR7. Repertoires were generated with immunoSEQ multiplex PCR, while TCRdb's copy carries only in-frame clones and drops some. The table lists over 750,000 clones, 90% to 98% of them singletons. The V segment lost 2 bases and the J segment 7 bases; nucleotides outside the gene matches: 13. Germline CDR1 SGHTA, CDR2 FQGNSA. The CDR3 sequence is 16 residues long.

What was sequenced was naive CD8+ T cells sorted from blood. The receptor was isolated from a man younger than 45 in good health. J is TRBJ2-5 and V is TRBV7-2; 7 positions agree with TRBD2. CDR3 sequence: CASSLPEGREYRTQYF. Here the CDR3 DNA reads TGTGCCAGCAGCTTACCGGAGGGGCGGGAGTATCGGACCCAGTACTTC.